This T cell receptor beta chain was sequenced during a study of cytomegalovirus exposure and HLA in healthy donors. Study-wide results and caveats: TRBV6-2, TRBV6-3 and some other V segments were unresolvable in 87-base-pair reads.

Comments on this clone: As yet, its antigen is unknown.

PCR was performed using 60 Vbeta and 13 Jbeta primers. Authors' data handling: A later analysis tallied 80 million to 100 million unique TCR beta chains, around 11 million of them shared. TCRdb's copy holds only in-frame clones and misses some; the assay was immunoSEQ multiplex PCR. V and J calls plus clone size are reproduced from that table; the DNA served to infer D and trimming. This sample's table reports about 200,000 clones. V shed 3 bases, J shed 8 bases, and the junction held 9 bases outside the gene matches. In germline, CDR1 is SGHTA, CDR2 FQGNSA. The CDR3 is 15 amino acids. The receptor's source is a boy aged 5-17 years in good health and CMV-seronegative. Sequencing used PBMCs. The V and J genes are TRBV7-2 and TRBJ2-1; TRBD2 agrees at 8 bases. The chain's CDR3 is CASSLRTGGWDEQFF. The CDR3 DNA sequence: TGTGCCAGCAGCTTGCGGACGGGGGGGTGGGATGAGCAGTTCTTC.